This entry is about one T cell receptor beta chain. These data come from a study of blood T cells in healthy people across ages. A second PCR of 7 to 11 cycles used a sample-barcoded 5' primer and a J-beta primer mix. Each cDNA molecule received a tag from a template-switch adaptor that had 12 random nucleotides. Using its own MiXCR run on the 5' RACE reads, TCRdb lists one record per CDR3 protein. The table records around 690,000 distinct CDR3 sequences, roughly three fifths of them present only once. Each sample had at least 6 million PBMCs isolated. Germline assignment: CDR1 SGHTA and CDR2 FQGNSA. The CDR3 totals 14 residues. The V and J ends lost 4 bases and 7 bases, in that order; junction bases with no gene match: 9.

The sequence was obtained from a man aged 60 to 69 in good health. Sequencing used blood. The gene calls are TRBV7-2 and TRBJ2-7; TRBD2 matches 8 bases. CDR3 coding DNA: TGTGCCAGCAGCTCCCCCGGACTAGCTCGTGAGCAGTACTTC. Translation gives CASSSPGLAREQYF. Using reference TRBV7-2 and TRBJ2-7 for the parts outside the CDR3, the full variable domain is GAGVSQSPSNKVTEKGKDVELRCDPISGHTALYWYRQSLGQGLEFLIYFQGNSAPDKSGLPSDRFSAERTGGSVSTLTIQRTQQEDSAVYLCASSSPGLAREQYFGPGTRLTVT.